The 32 T cell receptor beta chains given below trace back to one sample, sequenced in a study of T cell repertoires in cytomegalovirus infection. TCRdb re-analysed the reads in MiXCR, keeping a single row per CDR3 protein. The sample holds fewer than 1,000,000 distinct CDR3 sequences, 31% seen once. What these receptors recognize is not known. This specimen consisted of cultured CD8+ T cells from PBMCs, obtained from culture after CMV antigen stimulation. The origin of the receptors is a human donor in good health (CMV status not recorded). Some clones in this sample may be carry-over from other donors' samples.

This chain links TRBV20-1 with TRBJ2-5, with 11 nucleotides matching TRBD2. After removal of 0 bases from V and 1 base from J, the junction contained 4 bases not matched to a gene. Per the germline V gene, CDR1 is DFQATT and CDR2 is SNEGSKA (reference sequence). The CDR3 consists of 16 residues. The chain's CDR3 is CSARDIAGGPQETQYF. CDR3 sequence (DNA): TGCAGTGCTAGAGATATAGCGGGGGGGCCCCAAGAGACCCAGTACTTC.

The V call is TRBV7-9, the J call TRBJ1-2; 7 bases map to TRBD1. This CDR3 has 18 amino acids. J lost 0 bases, V lost 1 base, and 11 bases had no gene match. Germline CDR1 SEHNR, CDR2 FQNEAQ (reference sequence). The CDR3 DNA follows: TGTGCCAGCAGCTTAGGGTCTTTCGGGACAGTATCTAACTATGGCTACACCTTC. Protein sequence: CASSLGSFGTVSNYGYTF.

The chain employs TRBV7-9 and TRBJ2-1, with D possibly being TRBD1 (7 bases). The length of the CDR3 is 13 residues. The V end was cut by 5 bases, the J end by 10 bases, with 15 bases between. CDR1 is SEHNR, CDR2 FQNEAQ, per germline (reference sequence). Written as DNA, the CDR3 is TGTGCCAGCAGCCCCAGGGGGGCCACAGAGCAGTTCTTC. Protein product: CASSPRGATEQFF.

The chain joins TRBV7-9 to TRBJ1-1; D unclear. V was trimmed by 2 bases and J by 5 bases, leaving 3 bases between them. This CDR3 is 11 amino acids long. Germline lookup yields CDR1 SEHNR and CDR2 FQNEAQ (reference sequence). For the CDR3, the DNA is TGTGCCAGCAGCTTATGGACTGAAGCTTTCTTT. Translated, it gives CASSLWTEAFF.

This chain links TRBV7-9 with TRBJ2-7; no clear D. The V gene lost 1 base and the J gene lost 5 bases, with 6 bases spanning the gap. The CDR3 is made up of 12 amino acids. Per the germline V gene, CDR1 is SEHNR and CDR2 is FQNEAQ (reference sequence). The CDR3 nucleotides read TGTGCCAGCAGCTTAGTCATCGACGAGCAGTACGTC. Translation: CASSLVIDEQYV.

This clonotype turned up a few times. V is TRBV5-1 and J is TRBJ2-1, with 9 bases that match TRBD1. Trimming took 0 bases from V and 5 from J; bases not matched to a gene: 9. The CDR3 has 17 residues. CDR1 and CDR2 (germline): SGHRS, YFSETQ. The chain's CDR3 is CASSLVQTGGLDNEQFF. The CDR3 nucleotides read TGCGCCAGCAGCTTGGTCCAGACAGGGGGTCTTGACAATGAGCAGTTCTTC.

J is TRBJ2-1 and V is TRBV5-5, with no clear D. CDR1 is SGHKS, CDR2 YYEKEE, per germline (reference sequence). The CDR3 is 18 residues long. The ends were cut back, 5 bases at V and 1 base at J, with 22 bases in the middle. CDR3 residues: CASSYKSIPGGSYNEQFF. CDR3 DNA: TGTGCCAGCAGTTACAAATCAATCCCCGGTGGTTCCTACAATGAGCAGTTCTTC.

The sample holds a few counts of this clonotype. V usage is TRBV18 and J usage is TRBJ2-3; D gene uncertain. CDR1 and CDR2 from the germline V gene are KGHSH and LQKENI. The CDR3 is 15 amino acids. V lost 3 bases and J lost 2, with 12 bases in between. The chain's CDR3 is CASSPSDENTDTQYF. In DNA form, the CDR3 reads TGTGCCAGCTCACCGAGTGACGAGAACACAGATACGCAGTATTTT.

The chain carries TRBV7-9 and TRBJ2-2, with TRBD1 matching over 9 bases. The V segment lost 6 bases and the J segment 4 bases; nucleotides outside the gene matches: 9. Germline lookup yields CDR1 SEHNR and CDR2 FQNEAQ (reference sequence). The CDR3 sequence is 16 residues long. Written as DNA, the CDR3 is TGTGCCAGCAGGTCACAGGGGGCTCGTGGCACCGGGGAGCTGTTTTTT. Translated, it gives CASRSQGARGTGELFF.

This clonotype turned up a few times. The gene calls are TRBV27 and TRBJ2-5; maybe TRBD1 (5 bases). CDR3 size: 13 residues. Germline CDR1 is MNHEY and CDR2 is SMNVEV (reference sequence). Trimming removed 2 bases from V and 3 bases from J, with 7 bases in between. In nucleotides, the CDR3 is TGTGCCAGCAGTTTAAGCAGGGAAGAGACCCAGTACTTC. This sequence encodes CASSLSREETQYF.

The V call is TRBV4-1, the J call TRBJ2-2; D might be TRBD2 (6 bases). Germline V CDR1 and CDR2: MGHRA, YSYEKL. Trimming took 3 bases from V and 5 from J, leaving 13 bases between them. The CDR3 consists of 15 residues. The CDR3 sequence: CASSQSGGETGELFF. The DNA for the CDR3 is TGCGCCAGCAGCCAGTCCGGGGGAGAGACCGGGGAGCTGTTTTTT.

This clonotype appeared a few times. The chain couples TRBV2 to TRBJ1-2; D possibly corresponds to TRBD1 (5 bases). Germline V gene lookup returns CDR1 SNHLY and CDR2 FYNNEI. This CDR3 is 12 amino acids long. V was cut by 8 bases and J by 8 bases, with 15 bases left in between. CDR3 nucleotides: TGTGCCAGCCCTCCGGGGGTGGGGGGCTACACCTTC. Protein: CASPPGVGGYTF.

This clonotype was detected only a few times. V gene TRBV29-1 combines with J gene TRBJ1-3; D remains ambiguous. Germline V CDR1 and CDR2: SQVTM, ANQGSEA. This CDR3 spans 15 amino acids. V was cut by 5 bases and J by 1 base, with 15 bases left in between. The CDR3, as DNA: TGCAGCGTTAGTGGAAGATCAAGTTCTGGAAACACCATATATTTT. Protein product: CSVSGRSSSGNTIYF. The complete variable domain, with remaining parts taken from reference TRBV29-1 and TRBJ1-3, reads SAVISQKPSRDICQRGTSLTIQCQVDSQVTMMFWYRQQPGQSLTLIATANQGSEATYESGFVIDKFPISRPNLTFSTLTVSNMSPEDSSIYLCSVSGRSSSGNTIYFGEGSWLTVV.

The J gene is TRBJ1-1, the V gene TRBV29-1; 10 bases are a match to TRBD1. The V gene end was trimmed by 1 base and the J gene end by 5 bases; junction bases not matched to a gene: 7. In germline, CDR1 is SQVTM, CDR2 ANQGSEA. The CDR3 runs 15 residues. CDR3 sequence reads: CSVEGTLDRGTEAFF. Here the CDR3 DNA reads TGCAGCGTTGAAGGAACCCTGGACAGGGGGACTGAAGCTTTCTTT.

The chain joins TRBV2 to TRBJ1-1; D may be TRBD1 (5 bases). Germline CDR1 and CDR2: SNHLY and FYNNEI. CDR3 length equals 11 residues. Trimming removed 6 bases at V and 8 bases at J, with 10 bases between. In DNA, the CDR3 is TGTGCCAGCAGGTACACAGGAGAAGCTTTCTTT. The encoded protein is CASRYTGEAFF.

The table lists this clonotype with a few counts. The genes are TRBV2 and TRBJ1-4; D gene uncertain. The CDR3 loop spans 13 amino acids. V was trimmed by 8 bases and J by 0 bases, leaving 7 bases between them. Germline values: CDR1 SNHLY, CDR2 FYNNEI. The CDR3 DNA is TGTGCCAGCTTAGTTGCAACTAATGAAAAACTGTTTTTT. It codes for CASLVATNEKLFF.

This clonotype was seen only a few times. The V gene is TRBV6-5, the J gene TRBJ1-2, with TRBD1 as a possible D gene (5 bases). CDR1 and CDR2 (germline): MNHEY, SVGAGI. V was pared by 6 bases and J by 1 base, with 12 bases between. The CDR3 runs 14 residues. CDR3 loop: CASSPGPINYGYTF. The CDR3 DNA follows: TGTGCCAGCAGCCCGGGACCGATTAACTATGGCTACACCTTC.

This chain uses TRBV7-9 with TRBJ2-2; D is undetermined. Germline V CDR1 and CDR2: SEHNR, FQNEAQ (reference sequence). This CDR3 comprises 14 residues. Trimming shortened V by 5 bases and J by 5 bases, and 12 bases separated the two germline ends. CDR3 sequence (DNA): TGTGCCAGCAGCCCCCCAGCCGGGACCGGGGAGCTGTTTTTT. Its translation is CASSPPAGTGELFF.

This clonotype was seen more than once but under ten times. The CDR3 DNA reads TGTGCCACCAGTGAAGGACAGAACTATGGCTACACCTTC. It translates to CATSEGQNYGYTF. The rearrangement uses TRBV24-1 and TRBJ1-2; possibly TRBD1 for D (6 bases). Germline CDR1 KGHDR, CDR2 SFDVKD. V shed 4 bases and J shed 2 bases, with 7 bases lying between them. This CDR3 spans 13 amino acids.

This clonotype appeared many times. V and J are TRBV6-1 and TRBJ2-1; D unclear. Germline V gene sequence: CDR1 MNHNS, CDR2 SASEGT. The CDR3 has 14 amino acids. The V end was cut by 4 bases, the J end by 3 bases, with 10 bases between. The DNA for the CDR3 is TGTGCCAGCAGTGTTGGGCAGAACTACAATGAGCAGTTCTTC. Translating it yields CASSVGQNYNEQFF.

The CDR3 loop reads CASSDRVGEQYV. The DNA for the CDR3 is TGTGCCAGCTCGGACAGGGTCGGGGAGCAGTACGTC. The chain links TRBV2 to TRBJ2-7, with 8 bases aligning to TRBD1. Germline CDR1 is SNHLY and CDR2 is FYNNEI. Germline trimming cut 8 bases from V and 7 bases from J; bases unmatched to any gene: 7. The CDR3 has 12 amino acids.

The CDR3 DNA follows: TGTGCCAGCAGTGCGGCTGAGACAGCAATAAATTTGGAGCAGTACGTC. Translation: CASSAAETAINLEQYV. The rearrangement joins TRBV2 to TRBJ2-7, with a possible D match to TRBD1 (5 bases). The CDR3 is made up of 16 amino acids. V was trimmed by 4 bases and J by 7 bases, leaving 23 bases between them. Germline V CDR1 and CDR2: SNHLY, FYNNEI.

This clonotype occurred many times. The rearrangement links TRBV7-2 to TRBJ1-1, with TRBD1 identical over 10 bases. The germline V gene has CDR1 SGHTA and CDR2 FQGNSA. This CDR3 is 14 amino acids long. V lost 5 bases and J lost 4; bases outside the gene matches: 4. The CDR3 sequence is CASSQTGGGTEAFF. In DNA, the CDR3 is TGTGCCAGCAGCCAGACAGGGGGCGGCACTGAAGCTTTCTTT.

This chain links TRBV7-8 with TRBJ2-7; tentative D call: TRBD1 (6 bases). Trimming took 6 bases from V and 1 from J, leaving 10 bases between them. The CDR3 is 13 amino acids. Germline V gives CDR1 SGHVS, CDR2 FQNEAQ. This chain's CDR3 is CASRADSSYEQYF. In DNA, the CDR3 is TGTGCCAGCAGAGCGGACAGTTCCTACGAGCAGTACTTC. The full variable domain, in which reference TRBV7-8 and TRBJ2-7 provide the parts outside the CDR3, is GAGVSQSPRYKVAKRGQDVALRCDPISGHVSLFWYQQALGQGPEFLTYFQNEAQLDKSGLPSDRFFAERPEGSVSTLKIQRTQQEDSAVYLCASRADSSYEQYFGPGTRLTVT.

The rearrangement uses TRBV3-1 and TRBJ2-3, with D tentatively TRBD1 (5 bases). The CDR3 covers 18 residues. The V gene's germline CDR1 is LGHDT and CDR2 YNNKEL (reference sequence). Deletions cut 0 bases from V and 3 bases from J, with 19 bases between. CDR3 DNA sequence: TGTGCCAGCAGCCAAGATCGTCGCAGGGATGCGAGAACAGATACGCAGTATTTT. Its translation: CASSQDRRRDARTDTQYF.

The chain carries TRBV25-1 and TRBJ1-1; 7 nucleotides match TRBD1. Unmatched junction bases numbered 4, after V lost 3 bases and J lost 3 bases. The V gene's germline CDR1 is MGHDK and CDR2 SYGVNS. The CDR3 covers 14 residues. The CDR3 sequence is CASSDPGGYTEAFF. CDR3 nucleotide sequence: TGTGCCAGCAGTGACCCAGGGGGGTACACTGAAGCTTTCTTT.

The table lists this clonotype with a few counts. J is TRBJ1-5 and V is TRBV6-5; no reliable D call. Trimming left V 10 bases short and J 0 bases short, with 7 bases between. The V gene's germline CDR1 is MNHEY and CDR2 SVGAGI. This CDR3 is built from 12 residues. The DNA for the CDR3 is TGTGCCACCGCTTATAGCAATCAGCCCCAGCATTTT. The encoded protein is CATAYSNQPQHF.

This clonotype was counted only a few times. V is TRBV11-2 and J is TRBJ2-3, with D perhaps being TRBD1 or TRBD2 (5 bases each). V gave up 4 bases and J gave up 4 bases, with 18 bases separating them. CDR3 length equals 16 residues. Germline V lookup: CDR1 SGHAT, CDR2 FQNNGV. The CDR3 DNA follows: TGTGCCAGCAGCTCGGGATTAGGAAGAGGGGCAGATACGCAGTATTTT. Translating gives CASSSGLGRGADTQYF. Based on the CDR3 plus reference TRBV11-2 and TRBJ2-3, the full variable domain is EAGVAQSPRYKIIEKRQSVAFWCNPISGHATLYWYQQILGQGPKLLIQFQNNGVVDDSQLPKDRFSAERLKGVDSTLKIQPAKLEDSAVYLCASSSGLGRGADTQYFGPGTRLTVL.

The rearrangement joins TRBV29-1 to TRBJ1-1, with 9 bases fitting TRBD1. J lost 2 bases, V lost 4 bases, and 8 bases had no gene match. The CDR3 spans 15 residues. The germline gives CDR1 SQVTM, CDR2 ANQGSEA. CDR3 sequence: CSVAVTGGFNTEAFF. The CDR3 nucleotides are TGCAGCGTTGCTGTAACAGGGGGCTTCAACACTGAAGCTTTCTTT.

CDR3 sequence (DNA): TGCAGTGCAGCTGTTTGGACAGGCCCATCCAATCAGCCCCAGCATTTT. Protein: CSAAVWTGPSNQPQHF. The chain links TRBV20-1 to TRBJ1-5, with 7 bases matching TRBD1. This CDR3 comprises 16 residues. Germline V lookup: CDR1 DFQATT, CDR2 SNEGSKA (reference sequence). V lost 6 bases and J lost 3; bases outside the gene matches: 14.

The CDR3 region is CASPPGNTEAFF. The CDR3 DNA sequence: TGTGCCAGCCCCCCGGGGAACACTGAAGCTTTCTTT. The chain carries TRBV2 and TRBJ1-1; D uncertain. Germline CDR1 SNHLY, CDR2 FYNNEI. V dropped 8 bases and J dropped 1 base, with 8 bases sitting between them. This CDR3 is built from 12 residues.

V is TRBV4-3 and J is TRBJ2-5; 7 bases fit TRBD2. Germline V CDR1 and CDR2: LGHNA, YSLEER. This CDR3 spans 14 amino acids. Germline trimming cut 1 base from V and 5 bases from J; bases unmatched to any gene: 4. DNA for the CDR3: TGCGCCAGCAGCCAAGGGTCGGGGGGTGAGACCCAGTACTTC. Its translation: CASSQGSGGETQYF.